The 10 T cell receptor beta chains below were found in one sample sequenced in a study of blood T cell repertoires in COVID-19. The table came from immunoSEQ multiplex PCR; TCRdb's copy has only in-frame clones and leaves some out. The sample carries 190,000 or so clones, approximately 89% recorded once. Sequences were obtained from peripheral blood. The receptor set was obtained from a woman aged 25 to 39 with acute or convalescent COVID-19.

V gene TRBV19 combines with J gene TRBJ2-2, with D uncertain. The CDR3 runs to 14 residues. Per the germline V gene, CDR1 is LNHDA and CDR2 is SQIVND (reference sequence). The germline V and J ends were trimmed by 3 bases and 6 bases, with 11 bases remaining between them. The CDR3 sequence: CASSMRDNSGELFF. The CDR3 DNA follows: TGTGCCAGTAGTATGCGAGACAATTCCGGGGAGCTGTTTTTT.

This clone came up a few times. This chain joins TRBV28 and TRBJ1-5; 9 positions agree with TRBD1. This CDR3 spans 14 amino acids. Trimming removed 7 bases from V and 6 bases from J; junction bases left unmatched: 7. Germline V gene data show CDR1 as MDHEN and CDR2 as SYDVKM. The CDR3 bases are TGTGCCAGCAACGGACAGGGGATACCTCAGCCCCAGCATTTT. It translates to CASNGQGIPQPQHF. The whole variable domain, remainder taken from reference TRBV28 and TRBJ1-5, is DVKVTQSSRYLVKRTGEKVFLECVQDMDHENMFWYRQDPGLGLRLIYFSYDVKMKEKGDIPEGYSVSREKKERFSLILESASTNQTSMYLCASNGQGIPQPQHFGDGTRLSIL.

CDR3 in DNA: TGTGCCAGCAGCTCACAGGGGGCGGTTAAAAACATTCAGTACTTC. This gives the protein CASSSQGAVKNIQYF. The chain employs TRBV5-4 and TRBJ2-4, with 9 bases aligning to TRBD1. The CDR3 is 15 amino acids. Germline V lookup: CDR1 SGHNT, CDR2 YYREEE (reference sequence). Trimming at V came to 3 bases and at J to 4 bases, leaving 5 bases not matched to a gene.

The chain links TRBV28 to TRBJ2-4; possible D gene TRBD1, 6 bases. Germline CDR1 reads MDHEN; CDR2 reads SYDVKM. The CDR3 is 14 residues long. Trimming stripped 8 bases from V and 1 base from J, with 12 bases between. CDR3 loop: CASGPGVAKNIQYF. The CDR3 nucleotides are TGTGCCAGCGGCCCAGGGGTCGCCAAAAACATTCAGTACTTC.

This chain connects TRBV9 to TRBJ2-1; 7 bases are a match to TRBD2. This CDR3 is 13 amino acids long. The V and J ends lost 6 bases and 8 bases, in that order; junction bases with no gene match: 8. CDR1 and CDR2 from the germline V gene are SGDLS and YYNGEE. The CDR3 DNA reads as TGTGCCAGCAAGCGGGAAGAGTTAGATGAGCAGTTCTTC. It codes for CASKREELDEQFF.

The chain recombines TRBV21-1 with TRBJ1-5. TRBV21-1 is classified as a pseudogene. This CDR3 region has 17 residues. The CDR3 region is CASTIKGAGGEYQPQHF. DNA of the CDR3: TGTGCCAGCACCATAAAGGGGGCCGGGGGGGAATATCAGCCCCAGCATTTT.

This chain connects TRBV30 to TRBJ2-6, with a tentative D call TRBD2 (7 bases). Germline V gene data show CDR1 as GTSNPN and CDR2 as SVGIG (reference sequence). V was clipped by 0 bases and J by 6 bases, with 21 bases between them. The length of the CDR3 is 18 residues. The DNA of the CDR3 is TGTGCCTGGAGTGTACTGGGGGGGCGCGGTCCCGAGGCCAACGTCCTGACTTTC. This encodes CAWSVLGGRGPEANVLTF.

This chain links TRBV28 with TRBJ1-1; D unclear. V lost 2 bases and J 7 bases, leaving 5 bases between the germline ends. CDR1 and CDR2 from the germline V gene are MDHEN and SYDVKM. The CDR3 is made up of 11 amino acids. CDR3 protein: CASSLRGEAFF. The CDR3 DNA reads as TGTGCCAGCAGTTTACGAGGTGAAGCTTTCTTT.

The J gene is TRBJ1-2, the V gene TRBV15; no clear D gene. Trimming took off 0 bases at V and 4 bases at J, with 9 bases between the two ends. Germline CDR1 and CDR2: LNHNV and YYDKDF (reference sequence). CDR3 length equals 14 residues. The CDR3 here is CATSRDAGSYGYTF. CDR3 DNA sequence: TGTGCCACCAGCAGAGATGCAGGATCCTATGGCTACACCTTC.

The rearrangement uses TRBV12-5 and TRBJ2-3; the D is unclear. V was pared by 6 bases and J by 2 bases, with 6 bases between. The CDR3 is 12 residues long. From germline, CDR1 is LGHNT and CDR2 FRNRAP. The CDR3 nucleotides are TGTGCTAGTGGCCAGTACACAGATACGCAGTATTTT. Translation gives CASGQYTDTQYF.